This TCR beta chain stems from a study of identifying expanded T cells in peripheral blood. Study-wide results and caveats: Two-week clone count variance significantly increased as total template count grew. Over about two and four weeks, about 15 and 19 clones changed, versus around 1.1 between replicates.

TCRdb keeps only in-frame clones here, not all; method: immunoSEQ multiplex PCR. The table has under 95,000 clones, 70% to 90% seen once. For this clone: Its target is unknown.

The V and J ends lost 5 bases and 1 base respectively, with 15 bases between them. The CDR3 loop spans 15 amino acids. Germline V gives CDR1 SGHTA, CDR2 FQGNSA. During the collection period, no donor immune events like infections were recorded. The sequenced material came from blood. This clonotype was sampled from a person aged 18 to 75 in good health. V usage is TRBV7-2 and J usage is TRBJ2-7, with D unclear. The CDR3 DNA reads as TGTGCCAGCAGCAACACAATGGGGTTTTCCTACGAGCAGTACTTC. It specifies CASSNTMGFSYEQYF.